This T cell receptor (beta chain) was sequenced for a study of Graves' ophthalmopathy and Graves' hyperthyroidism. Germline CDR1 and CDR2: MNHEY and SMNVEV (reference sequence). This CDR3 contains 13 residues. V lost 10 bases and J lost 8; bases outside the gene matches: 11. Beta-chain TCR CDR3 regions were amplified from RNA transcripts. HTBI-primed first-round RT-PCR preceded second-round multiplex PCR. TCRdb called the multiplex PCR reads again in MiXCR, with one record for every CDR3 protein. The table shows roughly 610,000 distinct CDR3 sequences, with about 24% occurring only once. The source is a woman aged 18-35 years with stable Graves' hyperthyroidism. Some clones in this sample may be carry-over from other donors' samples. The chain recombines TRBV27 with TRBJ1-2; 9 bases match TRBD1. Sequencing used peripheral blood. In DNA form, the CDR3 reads TGTGCCACCACCCTCCAAACAGGGGGCGGCTACACCTTC. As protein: CATTLQTGGGYTF.